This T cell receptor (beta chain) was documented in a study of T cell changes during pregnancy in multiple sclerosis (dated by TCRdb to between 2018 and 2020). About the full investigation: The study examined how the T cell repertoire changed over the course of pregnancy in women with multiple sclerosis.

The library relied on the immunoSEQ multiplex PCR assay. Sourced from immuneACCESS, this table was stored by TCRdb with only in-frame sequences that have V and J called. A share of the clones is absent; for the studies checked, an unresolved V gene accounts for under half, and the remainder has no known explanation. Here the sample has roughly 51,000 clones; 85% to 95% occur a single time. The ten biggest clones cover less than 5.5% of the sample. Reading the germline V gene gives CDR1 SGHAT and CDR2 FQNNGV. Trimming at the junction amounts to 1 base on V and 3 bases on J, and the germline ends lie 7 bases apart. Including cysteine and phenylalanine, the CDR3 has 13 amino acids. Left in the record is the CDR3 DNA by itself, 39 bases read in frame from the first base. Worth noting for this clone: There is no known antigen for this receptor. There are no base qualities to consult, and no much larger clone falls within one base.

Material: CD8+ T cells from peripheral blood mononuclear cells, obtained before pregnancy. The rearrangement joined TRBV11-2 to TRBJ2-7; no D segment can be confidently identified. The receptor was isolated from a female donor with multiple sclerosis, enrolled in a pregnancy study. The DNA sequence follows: TGTGCCAGCAGCTTAGGAGCAGGCTACGAGCAGTACTTC. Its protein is CASSLGAGYEQYF.